This T cell receptor beta chain derives from a study of T cell responses to AZD1222 COVID-19 vaccine. The CDR3 has 15 residues. CDR1 is SGHAT and CDR2 is FQNNGV in the germline V gene. V was cut by 3 bases and J by 5 bases, with 17 bases left in between. Clones were sequenced by immunoSEQ multiplex PCR, and TCRdb holds only the in-frame ones, with some missing. The data show some 200,000 clones, roughly 92% seen once. This receptor was obtained from an adult who received the AZD1222 COVID-19 vaccine. V usage is TRBV11-2 and J usage is TRBJ2-7; possibly TRBD1 for D (5 bases). The sequences come from peripheral blood, collected 28 days after the second AZD1222 dose. The CDR3 DNA follows: TGTGCCAGCAGCTTCTCCCGACAGAAAGTAGACGAGCAGTACTTC. Protein: CASSFSRQKVDEQYF.